Here is one TCR beta chain with its context. These data belong to a study of shared clonotypes between healthy human individuals. This table comes from immunoSEQ multiplex PCR, and its TCRdb copy is limited to in-frame clones, with some not included. This sample carries approximately 98,000 clones, 68% of them seen once, and the ten largest clones take approximately 23%. This CDR3 comprises 15 residues. Germline V CDR1 and CDR2: SQVTM, ANQGSEA. The V end lost 6 bases, the J end lost 0 bases, and 18 bases lay between the germline ends. The specimen was memory CD8+ T cells sorted from blood. Subset given: CD45RO+ cells pooled with CCR7-negative TemRA cells. This TCR derives from a woman between 25 and 40 years old in good health. The V and J genes are TRBV29-1 and TRBJ2-7; D possibly uses TRBD1 or TRBD2 (5 bases each). For the CDR3, the DNA is TGCAGCGTCCAAGGAAGGGCAGGGAGCTCCTACGAGCAGTACTTC. It encodes CSVQGRAGSSYEQYF.